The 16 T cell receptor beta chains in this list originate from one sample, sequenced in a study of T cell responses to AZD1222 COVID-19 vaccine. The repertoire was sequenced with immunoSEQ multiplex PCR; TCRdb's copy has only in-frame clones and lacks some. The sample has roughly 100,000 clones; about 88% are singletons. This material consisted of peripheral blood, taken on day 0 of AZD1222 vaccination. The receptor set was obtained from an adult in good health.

The CDR3 is CASSVEESLLTDTQYF. The CDR3 DNA is TGTGCCAGCAGCGTAGAGGAGTCACTCCTCACAGATACGCAGTATTTT. The V call is TRBV9, the J call TRBJ2-3; D is unresolved. The CDR3 is 16 residues long. Germline loops: CDR1 SGDLS, CDR2 YYNGEE. The V end lost 0 bases, the J end lost 2 bases, and 13 bases lay between the germline ends.

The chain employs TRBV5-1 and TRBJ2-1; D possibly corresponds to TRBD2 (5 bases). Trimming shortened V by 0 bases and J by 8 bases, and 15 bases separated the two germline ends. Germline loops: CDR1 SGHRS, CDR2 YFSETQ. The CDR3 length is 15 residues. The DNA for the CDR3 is TGCGCCAGCAGCTTGGGTAGCGTTACTAATTATGAGCAGTTCTTC. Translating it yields CASSLGSVTNYEQFF.

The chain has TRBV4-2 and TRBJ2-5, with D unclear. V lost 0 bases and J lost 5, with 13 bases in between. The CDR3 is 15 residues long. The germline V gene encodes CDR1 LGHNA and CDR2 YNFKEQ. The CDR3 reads CASSQDLQGRETQYF. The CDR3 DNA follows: TGTGCCAGCAGCCAAGATCTCCAAGGCAGGGAGACCCAGTACTTC.

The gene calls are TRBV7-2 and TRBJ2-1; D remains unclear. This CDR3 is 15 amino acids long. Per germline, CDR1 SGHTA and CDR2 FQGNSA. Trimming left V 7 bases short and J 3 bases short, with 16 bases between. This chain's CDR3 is CASTVGGQHYNEQFF. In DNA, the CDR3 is TGTGCCAGCACGGTCGGTGGCCAGCACTACAATGAGCAGTTCTTC.

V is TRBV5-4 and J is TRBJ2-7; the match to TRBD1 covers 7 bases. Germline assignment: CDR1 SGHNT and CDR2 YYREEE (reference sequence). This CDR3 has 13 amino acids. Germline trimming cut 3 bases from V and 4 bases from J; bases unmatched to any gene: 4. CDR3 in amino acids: CASSSGTVYEQYF. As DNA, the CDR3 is TGTGCCAGCAGCTCCGGGACAGTGTACGAGCAGTACTTC.

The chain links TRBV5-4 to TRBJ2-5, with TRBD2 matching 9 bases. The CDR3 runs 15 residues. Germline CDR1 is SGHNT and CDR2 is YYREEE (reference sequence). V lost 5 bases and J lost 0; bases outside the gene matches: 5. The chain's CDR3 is CASRTSGGYQETQYF. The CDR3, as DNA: TGTGCCAGCAGGACTAGCGGAGGGTACCAAGAGACCCAGTACTTC.

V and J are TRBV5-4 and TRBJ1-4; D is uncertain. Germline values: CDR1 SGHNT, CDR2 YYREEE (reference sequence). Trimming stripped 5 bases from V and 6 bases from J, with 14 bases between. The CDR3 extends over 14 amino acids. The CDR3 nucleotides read TGTGCCAGCAGTCTCCCGGGTTTAGATGAAAAACTGTTTTTT. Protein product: CASSLPGLDEKLFF.

The CDR3 reads CASSLTATGTGQRKTQYF. For the CDR3, the DNA is TGCGCCAGCAGCTTGACGGCGACCGGGACAGGGCAGAGGAAGACCCAGTACTTC. The chain joins TRBV5-1 to TRBJ2-5; 9 bases line up with TRBD1. J lost 6 bases, V lost 1 base, and 16 bases had no gene match. Germline V gene lookup returns CDR1 SGHRS and CDR2 YFSETQ. The CDR3 contains 18 residues.

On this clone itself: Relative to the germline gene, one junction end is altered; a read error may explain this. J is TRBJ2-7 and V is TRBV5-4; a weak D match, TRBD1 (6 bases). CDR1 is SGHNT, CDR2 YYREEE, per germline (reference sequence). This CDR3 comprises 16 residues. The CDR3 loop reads CASSPIGTQFSSEQYF. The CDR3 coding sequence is TGTGCCAGCAGCCCAATTGGGACACAGTTTTCCTCCGAGCAGTACTTC.

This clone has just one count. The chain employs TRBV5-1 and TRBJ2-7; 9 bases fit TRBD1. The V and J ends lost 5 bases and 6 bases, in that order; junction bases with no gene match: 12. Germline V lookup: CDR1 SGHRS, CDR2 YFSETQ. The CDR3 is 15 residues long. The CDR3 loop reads CASSRDRGMSFEQYF. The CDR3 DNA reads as TGCGCCAGCAGTCGCGACAGGGGGATGTCTTTCGAGCAGTACTTC. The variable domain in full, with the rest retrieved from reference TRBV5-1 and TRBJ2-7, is KAGVTQTPRYLIKTRGQQVTLSCSPISGHRSVSWYQQTPGQGLQFLFEYFSETQRNKGNFPGRFSGRQFSNSRSEMNVSTLELGDSALYLCASSRDRGMSFEQYFGPGTRLTVT.

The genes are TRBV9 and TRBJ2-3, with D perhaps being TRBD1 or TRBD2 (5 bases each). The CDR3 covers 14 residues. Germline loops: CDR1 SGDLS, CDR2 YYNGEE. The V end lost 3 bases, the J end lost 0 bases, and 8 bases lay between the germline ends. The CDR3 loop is CASSARGSTDTQYF. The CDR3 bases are TGTGCCAGCAGCGCGAGGGGTAGCACAGATACGCAGTATTTT.

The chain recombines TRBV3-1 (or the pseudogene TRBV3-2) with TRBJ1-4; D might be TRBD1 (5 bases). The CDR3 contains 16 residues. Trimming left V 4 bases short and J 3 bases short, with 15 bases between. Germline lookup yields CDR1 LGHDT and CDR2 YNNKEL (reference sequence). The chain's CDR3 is CASSLIAEGANEKLFF. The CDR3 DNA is TGTGCCAGCAGCCTAATTGCCGAAGGGGCTAATGAAAAACTGTTTTTT.

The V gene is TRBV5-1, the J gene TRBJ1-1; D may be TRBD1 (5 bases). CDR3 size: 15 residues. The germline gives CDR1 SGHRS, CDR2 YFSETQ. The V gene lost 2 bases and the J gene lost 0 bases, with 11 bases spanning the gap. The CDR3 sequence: CASSLSRGMNTEAFF. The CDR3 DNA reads TGCGCCAGCAGCTTATCCCGGGGGATGAACACTGAAGCTTTCTTT.

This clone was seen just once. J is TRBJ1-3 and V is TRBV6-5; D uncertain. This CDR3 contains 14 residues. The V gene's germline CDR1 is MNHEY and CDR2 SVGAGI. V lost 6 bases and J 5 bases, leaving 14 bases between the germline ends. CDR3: CASRTRLGRNTIYF. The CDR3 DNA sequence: TGTGCCAGCAGGACACGGTTAGGGAGAAACACCATATATTTT.

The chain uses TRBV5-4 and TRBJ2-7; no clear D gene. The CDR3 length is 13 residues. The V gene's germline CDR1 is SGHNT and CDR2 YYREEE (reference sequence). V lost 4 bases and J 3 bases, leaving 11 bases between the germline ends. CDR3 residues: CASSRGPDYEQYF. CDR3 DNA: TGTGCCAGCAGCCGTGGGCCTGACTACGAGCAGTACTTC.

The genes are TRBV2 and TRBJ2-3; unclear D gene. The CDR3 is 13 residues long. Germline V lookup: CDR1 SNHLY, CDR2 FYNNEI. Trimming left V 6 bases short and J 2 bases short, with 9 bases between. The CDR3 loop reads CASRWAPTDTQYF. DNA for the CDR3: TGTGCCAGCAGGTGGGCTCCCACAGATACGCAGTATTTT. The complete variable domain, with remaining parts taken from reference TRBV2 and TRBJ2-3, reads EPEVTQTPSHQVTQMGQEVILRCVPISNHLYFYWYRQILGQKVEFLVSFYNNEISEKSEIFDDQFSVERPDGSNFTLKIRSTKLEDSAMYFCASRWAPTDTQYFGPGTRLTVL.